Each of the 29 T cell receptor beta chains below was sequenced from the same sample in a study of cytomegalovirus exposure and HLA in healthy donors (dated by TCRdb to 2016 to 2017). Receptor libraries were prepared by the immunoSEQ multiplex PCR assay. The table comes from immuneACCESS by way of TCRdb, which keeps in-frame sequences with V and J called. Part of the clones is missing from these tables; in studies checked, under half for an unresolved V gene and the rest for unknown reasons. The sample table holds about 140,000 clones, of which around nine tenths were seen once. The biggest ten clones account for roughly 7.7% of the sample. Sequenced input: PBMCs. These receptors were collected from a woman aged 18-35 years in good health and CMV-seropositive.

The chain joins TRBV7-2 to TRBJ2-7, with 8 bases that match TRBD1. The V gene end was trimmed by 5 bases and the J gene end by 4 bases; junction bases not matched to a gene: 7. CDR3 length: 14 amino acids. In germline, CDR1 is SGHTA, CDR2 FQGNSA. The chain's CDR3 is CASSIQGAGYEQYF. The CDR3 DNA reads TGTGCCAGCAGCATTCAGGGGGCGGGGTACGAGCAGTACTTC.

CDR3 nucleotides: TGTGCCAGCAGCCAGGGGACAGGCGGCGTAGAGACCCAGTACTTC. Amino acids: CASSQGTGGVETQYF. The chain joins TRBV7-3 to TRBJ2-5, with TRBD1 identical over 8 bases. The CDR3 is made up of 15 amino acids. With 5 bases clipped from V and 4 bases from J, the junction kept 9 bases outside the gene matches. Germline V gene sequence: CDR1 SGHTA, CDR2 FQGTGA.

CDR3 DNA: TGTGCCAGCAGTGAACGGGGTGGAGAGCAGTTCTTC. It yields the protein CASSERGGEQFF. The V and J genes are TRBV6-1 and TRBJ2-1, with D tentatively TRBD2 (5 bases). Trimming removed 2 bases from V and 10 bases from J, with 9 bases in between. Germline V gene data show CDR1 as MNHNS and CDR2 as SASEGT. CDR3 length equals 12 residues.

The CDR3 here is CASSARTGVNTGELFF. The CDR3 bases are TGTGCCAGCAGTGCCAGGACAGGGGTAAACACCGGGGAGCTGTTTTTT. J is TRBJ2-2 and V is TRBV6-4; 9 nucleotides agree with TRBD1. The V and J ends lost 4 bases and 2 bases, in that order; junction bases with no gene match: 5. In germline, CDR1 is MRHNA, CDR2 SNTAGT. The CDR3 spans 16 residues.

The chain has TRBV6-1 and TRBJ1-1; 10 nucleotides align to TRBD1. V shed 3 bases, J shed 8 bases, and the junction held 3 bases outside the gene matches. CDR3 length: 13 residues. The germline CDR1 and CDR2 sequences are MNHNS and SASEGT. In DNA form, the CDR3 reads TGTGCCAGCAGTGAGGGACAGGGGACGGAAGCTTTCTTT. Its translation is CASSEGQGTEAFF.

This clone was picked up a small number of times. The rearrangement uses TRBV6-6 and TRBJ1-1, with 7 bases identical to TRBD1. After removal of 7 bases from V and 1 base from J, the junction contained 6 bases not matched to a gene. Per the germline V gene, CDR1 is MNHNY and CDR2 is SVGAGI (reference sequence). CDR3 length: 14 residues. The CDR3 region has the DNA TGTGCCAGCACTCCCGGGACAGAGAACACTGAAGCTTTCTTT. Its translation: CASTPGTENTEAFF.

The chain combines TRBV2 with TRBJ2-1, with 14 bases lining up with TRBD2. The CDR3 length is 16 residues. After removal of 6 bases from V and 6 bases from J, the junction contained 7 bases not matched to a gene. Germline values: CDR1 SNHLY, CDR2 FYNNEI. Here the CDR3 reads CASRDPGLAGVNEQFF. The CDR3 bases are TGTGCCAGCAGGGATCCGGGACTAGCGGGAGTCAATGAGCAGTTCTTC. Based on the CDR3 plus reference TRBV2 and TRBJ2-1, the full variable domain is EPEVTQTPSHQVTQMGQEVILRCVPISNHLYFYWYRQILGQKVEFLVSFYNNEISEKSEIFDDQFSVERPDGSNFTLKIRSTKLEDSAMYFCASRDPGLAGVNEQFFGPGTRLTVL.

This clone was picked up many times. Other DNA sequences in this sample translate to the same CDR3. The chain links TRBV2 to TRBJ1-2; maybe TRBD1 (5 bases). Trimming shortened V by 6 bases and J by 0 bases, and 8 bases separated the two germline ends. Germline CDR1 and CDR2: SNHLY and FYNNEI. The CDR3 has 13 amino acids. CDR3 DNA: TGTGCCAGCAGGAGGGACTCTAACTATGGCTACACCTTC. As protein: CASRRDSNYGYTF.

The chain carries TRBV5-1 and TRBJ2-6, with D maybe TRBD2 (7 bases). The CDR3 loop spans 16 amino acids. Germline V gene lookup returns CDR1 SGHRS and CDR2 YFSETQ. Trimming left V 0 bases short and J 4 bases short, with 11 bases between. CDR3 sequence (DNA): TGCGCCAGCAGCTTGGAGGGGGGGCCGGGGGCCAACGTCCTGACTTTC. Amino acids: CASSLEGGPGANVLTF.

The rearrangement joins TRBV28 to TRBJ1-2; D unclear. The V end was cut by 3 bases, the J end by 3 bases, with 11 bases between. Germline V gives CDR1 MDHEN, CDR2 SYDVKM. The CDR3 is 14 residues long. As DNA, the CDR3 is TGTGCCAGCAGTTTGGGCGGGGTCGACTATGGCTACACCTTC. Translating it yields CASSLGGVDYGYTF.

The rearrangement uses TRBV4-2 and TRBJ1-1; D not resolved. Per germline, CDR1 LGHNA and CDR2 YNFKEQ. This CDR3 spans 16 amino acids. Trimming removed 0 bases at V and 0 bases at J, with 11 bases between. DNA for the CDR3: TGTGCCAGCAGCCAAGATGTGAGAGGGATGAACACTGAAGCTTTCTTT. Encoded protein: CASSQDVRGMNTEAFF.

This rearrangement joins TRBV28 to TRBJ1-4; D is uncertain. Germline-derived CDR1 and CDR2 are MDHEN and SYDVKM. Between the trimmed V and J ends, which lost 6 bases and 8 bases, there was a span of 19 bases. This CDR3 is built from 15 residues. The DNA for the CDR3 is TGTGCCAGCAGCTCTCTTCTGAAACTGCAAGAAAAACTGTTTTTT. Translating gives CASSSLLKLQEKLFF.

This chain uses TRBV5-1 with TRBJ2-4, with 8 bases lining up with TRBD1. CDR1 is SGHRS and CDR2 is YFSETQ in the germline V gene. The CDR3 covers 20 residues. Germline trimming cut 0 bases from V and 0 bases from J; bases unmatched to any gene: 14. The CDR3 is CASSLGIGQGLLLAKNIQYF. In DNA, the CDR3 is TGCGCCAGCAGCTTGGGAATAGGACAGGGCCTGCTTCTAGCCAAAAACATTCAGTACTTC.

This clone is labeled large. The chain has TRBV9 and TRBJ1-3; perhaps TRBD1 as D (5 bases). Germline V gene lookup returns CDR1 SGDLS and CDR2 YYNGEE. The CDR3 is 15 amino acids. The V gene lost 0 bases and the J gene lost 2 bases, with 9 bases spanning the gap. This CDR3 is CASSVAGSTGNTIYF. The CDR3 DNA sequence: TGTGCCAGCAGCGTAGCAGGGTCGACTGGAAACACCATATATTTT.

V is TRBV2 and J is TRBJ1-4; possibly TRBD1 for D (5 bases). The CDR3 runs to 15 residues. The V end was cut by 6 bases, the J end by 11 bases, with 22 bases between. In germline, CDR1 is SNHLY, CDR2 FYNNEI. The CDR3 loop reads CASRKAPSGGRKLFF. CDR3 nucleotide sequence: TGTGCCAGCAGGAAAGCGCCCTCGGGGGGGAGGAAACTGTTTTTT. The whole variable domain, remainder taken from reference TRBV2 and TRBJ1-4, is EPEVTQTPSHQVTQMGQEVILRCVPISNHLYFYWYRQILGQKVEFLVSFYNNEISEKSEIFDDQFSVERPDGSNFTLKIRSTKLEDSAMYFCASRKAPSGGRKLFFGSGTQLSVL.

This clone was counted between two and nine times. V and J are TRBV5-6 and TRBJ2-7; TRBD1 matches 12 bases. With V trimmed by 4 bases and J by 9 bases, 8 bases remained unmatched. Germline values: CDR1 SGHDT, CDR2 YYEEEE. The CDR3 is 14 residues long. The CDR3 region is CASSKTGQGAWQYF. As DNA, the CDR3 is TGTGCCAGCAGCAAAACGGGACAGGGGGCCTGGCAGTACTTC.

With respect to this clone: An end of the junction differs from the germline gene, which may be a read error. This sequence joins TRBV2 and TRBJ2-4; 9 positions match TRBD2. Germline assignment: CDR1 SNHLY and CDR2 FYNNEI. This CDR3 has 17 amino acids. DNA of the CDR3: TGTGCCAGCAATGAAGCGGGAGGTCTGGTAGCCAAAAACATTCAGTACTTC. Translation gives CASNEAGGLVAKNIQYF.

V usage is TRBV11-2 and J usage is TRBJ2-7, with D maybe TRBD1 (6 bases). Germline V gene sequence: CDR1 SGHAT, CDR2 FQNNGV. This CDR3 is built from 17 residues. V lost 2 bases and J 1 base, leaving 18 bases between the germline ends. Here the CDR3 DNA reads TGTGCCAGCAGCTTATATGCCGGAGCCACAGGGTCCTACGAGCAGTACTTC. This gives the protein CASSLYAGATGSYEQYF. The entire variable domain, with the rest obtained from reference TRBV11-2 and TRBJ2-7, is as follows: EAGVAQSPRYKIIEKRQSVAFWCNPISGHATLYWYQQILGQGPKLLIQFQNNGVVDDSQLPKDRFSAERLKGVDSTLKIQPAKLEDSAVYLCASSLYAGATGSYEQYFGPGTRLTVT.

Points on this clone: Compared with germline, one end of the junction differs, possibly owing to a read error. The chain couples TRBV12-5 to TRBJ2-7, with TRBD2 as a possible D gene (6 bases). Germline CDR1 reads LGHNT; CDR2 reads FRNRAP. The CDR3 covers 14 residues. CDR3 bases: TGTGCTAGTGCTTTGGATGGGGGGTCCTACGAGCAGTACTTC. Encoded protein: CASALDGGSYEQYF.

The CDR3, as DNA: TGCGCCAGCAGCCCAACTAGCGGGGGGGCCATTGGGACAGATACGCAGTATTTT. Translation: CASSPTSGGAIGTDTQYF. This sequence joins TRBV5-1 and TRBJ2-3; 13 bases fit TRBD2. V shed 4 bases, J shed 3 bases, and the junction held 11 bases outside the gene matches. Looked up from germline, CDR1 is SGHRS and CDR2 is YFSETQ. The CDR3 contains 18 residues. Full variable domain (rest looked up from reference TRBV5-1 and TRBJ2-3): KAGVTQTPRYLIKTRGQQVTLSCSPISGHRSVSWYQQTPGQGLQFLFEYFSETQRNKGNFPGRFSGRQFSNSRSEMNVSTLELGDSALYLCASSPTSGGAIGTDTQYFGPGTRLTVL.

The chain employs TRBV2 and TRBJ1-5, with D tentatively TRBD1 (6 bases). The CDR3 contains 14 residues. Trimming took off 7 bases at V and 1 base at J, with 11 bases between the two ends. CDR1 is SNHLY and CDR2 is FYNNEI in the germline V gene. This chain's CDR3 is CASTTGQSNQPQHF. CDR3 in DNA: TGTGCCAGCACCACCGGACAGAGCAATCAGCCCCAGCATTTT.

The table lists this clone with a few counts. The chain recombines TRBV4-3 with TRBJ1-1; D remains unclear. CDR1 and CDR2 from the germline V gene are LGHNA and YSLEER. Trimming cost V 4 bases and J 1 base, with 10 bases left between them. The CDR3 runs 14 residues. CDR3 region: CASSPRHQNTEAFF. In DNA form, the CDR3 reads TGCGCCAGCAGCCCCCGACATCAGAACACTGAAGCTTTCTTT.

The V and J genes are TRBV28 and TRBJ1-2; D uncertain. Germline V CDR1 and CDR2: MDHEN, SYDVKM. The CDR3 has 12 residues. V gave up 9 bases and J gave up 4 bases, with 12 bases separating them. The chain's CDR3 is CASRSRFYGYTF. In DNA, the CDR3 is TGTGCCAGTAGGAGCCGGTTCTATGGCTACACCTTC.

This clone was counted a few times. The DNA of the CDR3 is TGTGCCAGTACGGGGGAAACCAATTCACCCCTCCACTTT. Its translation: CASTGETNSPLHF. V usage is TRBV2 and J usage is TRBJ1-6, with a possible D match to TRBD1 (5 bases). Germline loops: CDR1 SNHLY, CDR2 FYNNEI. The CDR3 spans 13 residues. The V end lost 9 bases, the J end lost 7 bases, and 13 bases lay between the germline ends.

This clone appeared a single time. The chain links TRBV7-3 to TRBJ2-5, with D possibly being TRBD2 (6 bases). V was clipped by 2 bases and J by 2 bases, with 12 bases between them. Germline V gene lookup returns CDR1 SGHTA and CDR2 FQGTGA. The CDR3 covers 15 residues. CDR3 sequence: CASSLYGSGQETQYF. CDR3 bases: TGTGCCAGCAGCTTATATGGTAGCGGTCAAGAGACCCAGTACTTC.

The chain carries TRBV5-4 and TRBJ1-1; 7 nucleotides agree with TRBD1. The germline gives CDR1 SGHNT, CDR2 YYREEE (reference sequence). The CDR3 consists of 14 residues. Losses at the gene ends were 4 bases for V and 2 bases for J; bases not matched to a gene: 5. CDR3 region: CASSGGQFNTEAFF. The CDR3 DNA follows: TGTGCCAGCAGCGGGGGACAGTTTAACACTGAAGCTTTCTTT.

The V gene is TRBV9, the J gene TRBJ1-1; D is perhaps TRBD1 (6 bases). From germline, CDR1 is SGDLS and CDR2 YYNGEE. The CDR3 consists of 11 residues. The V end lost 5 bases, the J end lost 8 bases, and 10 bases lay between the germline ends. CDR3 region: CASRAGAEAFF. The CDR3 region has the DNA TGTGCCAGCAGGGCAGGGGCGGAAGCTTTCTTT. The variable domain in full, completed from reference TRBV9 and TRBJ1-1, reads DSGVTQTPKHLITATGQRVTLRCSPRSGDLSVYWYQQSLDQGLQFLIQYYNGEERAKGNILERFSAQQFPDLHSELNLSSLELGDSALYFCASRAGAEAFFGQGTRLTVV.

The chain recombines TRBV19 with TRBJ1-2, with D possibly matching TRBD1 (5 bases). V was cut by 5 bases and J by 4 bases, with 17 bases left in between. Germline CDR1 reads LNHDA; CDR2 reads SQIVND (reference sequence). The CDR3 runs 15 residues. DNA of the CDR3: TGTGCCAGTAGTCCCCGGGAGGGGTCCCTCTATGGCTACACCTTC. Translated, it gives CASSPREGSLYGYTF. The full variable domain, completed using reference TRBV19 and TRBJ1-2, is DGGITQSPKYLFRKEGQNVTLSCEQNLNHDAMYWYRQDPGQGLRLIYYSQIVNDFQKGDIAEGYSVSREKKESFPLTVTSAQKNPTAFYLCASSPREGSLYGYTFGSGTRLTVV.

V gene TRBV2 combines with J gene TRBJ2-1; a possible D gene is TRBD1 (6 bases). CDR1 and CDR2 from the germline V gene are SNHLY and FYNNEI. The V and J ends lost 6 bases and 6 bases respectively, with 15 bases between them. The CDR3 runs to 14 residues. The CDR3 loop reads CASRDRTGPNEQFF. CDR3 nucleotide sequence: TGTGCCAGCAGAGACAGAACAGGGCCCAATGAGCAGTTCTTC.